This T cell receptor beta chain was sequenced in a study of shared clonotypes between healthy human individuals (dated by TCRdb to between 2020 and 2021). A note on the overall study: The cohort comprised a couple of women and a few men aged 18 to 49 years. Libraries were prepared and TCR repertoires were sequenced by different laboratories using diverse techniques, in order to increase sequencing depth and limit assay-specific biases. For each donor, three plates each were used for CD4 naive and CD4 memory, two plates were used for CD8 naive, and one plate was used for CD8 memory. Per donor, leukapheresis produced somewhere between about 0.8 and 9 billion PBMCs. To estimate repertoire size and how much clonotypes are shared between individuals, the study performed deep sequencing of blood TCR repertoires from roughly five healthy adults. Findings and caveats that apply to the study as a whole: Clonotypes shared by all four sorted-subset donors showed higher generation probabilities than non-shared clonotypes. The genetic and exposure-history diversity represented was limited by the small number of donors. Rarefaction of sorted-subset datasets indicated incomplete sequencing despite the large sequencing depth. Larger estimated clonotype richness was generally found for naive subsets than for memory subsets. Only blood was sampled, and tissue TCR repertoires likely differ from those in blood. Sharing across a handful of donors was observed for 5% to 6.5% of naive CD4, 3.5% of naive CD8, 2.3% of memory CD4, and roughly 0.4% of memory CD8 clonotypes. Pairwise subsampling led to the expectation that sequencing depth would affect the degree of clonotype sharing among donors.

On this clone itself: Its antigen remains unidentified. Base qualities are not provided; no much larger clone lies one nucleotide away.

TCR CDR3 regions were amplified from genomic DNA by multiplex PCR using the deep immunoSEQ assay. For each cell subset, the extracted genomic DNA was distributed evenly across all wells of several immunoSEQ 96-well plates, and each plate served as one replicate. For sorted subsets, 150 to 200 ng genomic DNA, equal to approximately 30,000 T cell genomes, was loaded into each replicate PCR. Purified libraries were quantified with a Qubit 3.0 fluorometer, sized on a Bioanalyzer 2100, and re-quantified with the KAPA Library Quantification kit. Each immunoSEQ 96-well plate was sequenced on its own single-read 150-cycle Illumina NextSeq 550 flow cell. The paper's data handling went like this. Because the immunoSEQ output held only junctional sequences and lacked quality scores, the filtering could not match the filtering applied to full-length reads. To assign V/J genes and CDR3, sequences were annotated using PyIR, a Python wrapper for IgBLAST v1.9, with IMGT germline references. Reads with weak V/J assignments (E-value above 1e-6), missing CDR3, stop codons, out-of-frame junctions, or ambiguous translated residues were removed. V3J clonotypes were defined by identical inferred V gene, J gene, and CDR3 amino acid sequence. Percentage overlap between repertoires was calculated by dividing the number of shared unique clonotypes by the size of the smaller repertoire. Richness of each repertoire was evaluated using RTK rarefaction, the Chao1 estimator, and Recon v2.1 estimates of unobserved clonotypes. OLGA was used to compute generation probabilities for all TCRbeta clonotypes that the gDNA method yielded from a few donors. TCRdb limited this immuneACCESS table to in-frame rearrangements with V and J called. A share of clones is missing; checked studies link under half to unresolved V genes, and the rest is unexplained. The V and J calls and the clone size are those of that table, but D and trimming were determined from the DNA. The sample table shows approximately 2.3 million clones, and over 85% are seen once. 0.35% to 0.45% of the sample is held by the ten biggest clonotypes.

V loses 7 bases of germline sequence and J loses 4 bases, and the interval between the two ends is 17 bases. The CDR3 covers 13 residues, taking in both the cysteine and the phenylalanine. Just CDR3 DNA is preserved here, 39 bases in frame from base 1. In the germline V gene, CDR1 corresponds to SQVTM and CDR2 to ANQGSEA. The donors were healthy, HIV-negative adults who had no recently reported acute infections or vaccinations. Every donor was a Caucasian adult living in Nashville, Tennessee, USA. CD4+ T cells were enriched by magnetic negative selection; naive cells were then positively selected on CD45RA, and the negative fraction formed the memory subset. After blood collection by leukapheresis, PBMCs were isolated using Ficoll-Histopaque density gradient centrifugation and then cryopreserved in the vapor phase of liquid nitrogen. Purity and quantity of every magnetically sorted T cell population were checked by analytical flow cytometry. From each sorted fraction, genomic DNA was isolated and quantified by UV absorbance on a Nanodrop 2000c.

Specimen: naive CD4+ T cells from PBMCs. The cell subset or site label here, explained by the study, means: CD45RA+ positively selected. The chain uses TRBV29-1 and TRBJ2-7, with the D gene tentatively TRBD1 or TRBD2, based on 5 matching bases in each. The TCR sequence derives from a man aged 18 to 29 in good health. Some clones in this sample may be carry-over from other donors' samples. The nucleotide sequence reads TGCAGCGGAGTGGGACGGGCACCATACGAGCAGTACTTC. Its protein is CSGVGRAPYEQYF.